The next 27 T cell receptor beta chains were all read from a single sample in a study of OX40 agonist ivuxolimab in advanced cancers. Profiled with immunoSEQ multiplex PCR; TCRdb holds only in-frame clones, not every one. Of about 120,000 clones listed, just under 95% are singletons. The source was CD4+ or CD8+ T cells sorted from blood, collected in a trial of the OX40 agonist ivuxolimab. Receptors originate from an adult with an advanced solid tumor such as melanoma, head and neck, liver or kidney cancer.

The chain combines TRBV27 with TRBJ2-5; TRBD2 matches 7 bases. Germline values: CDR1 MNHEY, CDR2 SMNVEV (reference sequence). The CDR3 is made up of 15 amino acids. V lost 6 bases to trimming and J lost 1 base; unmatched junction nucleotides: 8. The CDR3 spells CASSRLAVRQETQYF. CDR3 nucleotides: TGTGCCAGCAGCCGACTAGCAGTACGCCAAGAGACCCAGTACTTC.

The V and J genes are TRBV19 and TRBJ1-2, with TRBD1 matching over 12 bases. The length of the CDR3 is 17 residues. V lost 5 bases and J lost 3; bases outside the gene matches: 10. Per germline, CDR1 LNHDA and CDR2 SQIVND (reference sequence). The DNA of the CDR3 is TGTGCCAGTAGTTCCACCGGGACAGGGGGCGTCGACTATGGCTACACCTTC. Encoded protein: CASSSTGTGGVDYGYTF. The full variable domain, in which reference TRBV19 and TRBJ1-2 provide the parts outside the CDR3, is DGGITQSPKYLFRKEGQNVTLSCEQNLNHDAMYWYRQDPGQGLRLIYYSQIVNDFQKGDIAEGYSVSREKKESFPLTVTSAQKNPTAFYLCASSSTGTGGVDYGYTFGSGTRLTVV.

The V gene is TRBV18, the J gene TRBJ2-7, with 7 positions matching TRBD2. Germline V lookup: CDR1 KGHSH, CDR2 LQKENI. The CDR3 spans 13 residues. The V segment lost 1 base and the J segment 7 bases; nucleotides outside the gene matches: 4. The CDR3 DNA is TGTGCCAGCTCACCACTAGCGGGTAAAGAGCAGTACTTC. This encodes CASSPLAGKEQYF.

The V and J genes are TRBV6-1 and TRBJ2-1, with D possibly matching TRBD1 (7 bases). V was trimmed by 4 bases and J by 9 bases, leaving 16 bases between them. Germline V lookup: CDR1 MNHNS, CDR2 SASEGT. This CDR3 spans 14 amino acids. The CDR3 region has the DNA TGTGCCAGCAGTGTCAGGGGGAGGAGTAGTGAGCAGTTCTTC. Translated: CASSVRGRSSEQFF.

CDR3 sequence reads: CASSIRAWAEVSSYEQYF. The CDR3 region has the DNA TGTGCCAGTAGTATTAGGGCATGGGCGGAGGTGAGCTCCTACGAGCAGTACTTC. The chain employs TRBV19 and TRBJ2-7; D perhaps matches TRBD2 (5 bases). The CDR3 consists of 18 residues. Trimming pared 3 bases from V and 0 bases from J, leaving 21 bases between. CDR1 LNHDA and CDR2 SQIVND come from the germline V gene (reference sequence).

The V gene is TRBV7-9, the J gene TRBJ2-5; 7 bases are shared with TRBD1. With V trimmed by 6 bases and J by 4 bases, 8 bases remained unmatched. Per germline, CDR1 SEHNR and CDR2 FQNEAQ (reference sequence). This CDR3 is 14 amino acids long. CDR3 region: CASRGPSGGETQYF. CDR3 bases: TGTGCCAGCAGAGGGCCTTCAGGGGGAGAGACCCAGTACTTC. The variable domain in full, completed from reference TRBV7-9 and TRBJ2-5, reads DTGVSQNPRHKITKRGQNVTFRCDPISEHNRLYWYRQTLGQGPEFLTYFQNEAQLEKSRLLSDRFSAERPKGSFSTLEIQRTEQGDSAMYLCASRGPSGGETQYFGPGTRLLVL.

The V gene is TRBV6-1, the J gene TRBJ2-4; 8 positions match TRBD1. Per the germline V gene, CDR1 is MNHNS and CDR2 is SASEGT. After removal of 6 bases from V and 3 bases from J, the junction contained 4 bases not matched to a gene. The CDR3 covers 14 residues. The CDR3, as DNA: TGTGCCAGCAGGGAGACAGGGGACAAAAACATTCAGTACTTC. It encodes CASRETGDKNIQYF.

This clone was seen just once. This CDR3 is CASSSVTGVFGNSPLHF. The CDR3 DNA sequence: TGTGCCAGCAGTTCGGTGACAGGGGTTTTTGGAAATTCACCCCTCCACTTT. The chain has TRBV28 and TRBJ1-6, with 8 bases aligning to TRBD1. The V gene end was trimmed by 4 bases and the J gene end by 7 bases; junction bases not matched to a gene: 12. Germline V gives CDR1 MDHEN, CDR2 SYDVKM. The CDR3 has 17 residues.

The CDR3 nucleotides are TGTGCCAGCAGTTCCACTCGTCGGGGTGGCATGGGTGAGCAGTTCTTC. It yields the protein CASSSTRRGGMGEQFF. The chain has TRBV6-5 and TRBJ2-1, with D possibly matching TRBD2 (5 bases). This CDR3 spans 16 amino acids. Trimming took off 4 bases at V and 9 bases at J, with 22 bases between the two ends. CDR1 is MNHEY, CDR2 SVGAGI, per germline.

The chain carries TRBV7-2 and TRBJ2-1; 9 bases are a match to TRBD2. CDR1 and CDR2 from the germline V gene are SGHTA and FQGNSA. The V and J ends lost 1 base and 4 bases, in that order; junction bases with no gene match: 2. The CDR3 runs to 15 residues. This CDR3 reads CASSLEAGGYNEQFF. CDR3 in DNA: TGTGCCAGCAGCTTAGAAGCGGGAGGATACAATGAGCAGTTCTTC.

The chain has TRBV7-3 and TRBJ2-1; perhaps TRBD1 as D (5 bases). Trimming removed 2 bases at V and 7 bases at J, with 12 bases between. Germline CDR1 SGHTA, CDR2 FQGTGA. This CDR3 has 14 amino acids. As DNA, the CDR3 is TGTGCCAGCAGCTTAGGACAAAAACGGAATGAGCAGTTCTTC. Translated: CASSLGQKRNEQFF.

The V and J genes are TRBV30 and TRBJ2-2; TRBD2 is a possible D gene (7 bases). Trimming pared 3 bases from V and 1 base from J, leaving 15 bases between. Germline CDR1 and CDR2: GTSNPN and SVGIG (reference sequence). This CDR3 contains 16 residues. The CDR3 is CAWRGGASLNTGELFF. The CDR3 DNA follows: TGTGCCTGGAGAGGGGGGGCCTCCCTGAACACCGGGGAGCTGTTTTTT.

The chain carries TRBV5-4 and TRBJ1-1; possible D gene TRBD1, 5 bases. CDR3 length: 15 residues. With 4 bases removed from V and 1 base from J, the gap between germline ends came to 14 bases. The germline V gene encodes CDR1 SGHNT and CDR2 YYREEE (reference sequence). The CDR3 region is CASSTGAGENTEAFF. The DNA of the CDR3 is TGTGCCAGCAGCACCGGGGCGGGGGAGAACACTGAAGCTTTCTTT.

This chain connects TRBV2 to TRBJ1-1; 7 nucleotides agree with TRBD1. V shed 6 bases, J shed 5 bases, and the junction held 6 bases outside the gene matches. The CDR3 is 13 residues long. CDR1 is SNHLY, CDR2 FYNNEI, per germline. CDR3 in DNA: TGTGCCAGCAGCATACAGGGGTTGACTGAAGCTTTCTTT. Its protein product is CASSIQGLTEAFF. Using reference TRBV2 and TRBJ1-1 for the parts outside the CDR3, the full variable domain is EPEVTQTPSHQVTQMGQEVILRCVPISNHLYFYWYRQILGQKVEFLVSFYNNEISEKSEIFDDQFSVERPDGSNFTLKIRSTKLEDSAMYFCASSIQGLTEAFFGQGTRLTVV.

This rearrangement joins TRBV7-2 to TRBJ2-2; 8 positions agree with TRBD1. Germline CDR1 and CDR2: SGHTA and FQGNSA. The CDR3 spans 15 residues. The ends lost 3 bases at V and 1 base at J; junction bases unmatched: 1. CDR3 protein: CASSLGTGNTGELFF. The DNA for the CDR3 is TGTGCCAGCAGCTTGGGGACAGGGAACACCGGGGAGCTGTTTTTT.

The CDR3 loop is CASSSYRGQETQYF. The CDR3 DNA reads as TGTGCCAGCAGCTCCTACAGGGGGCAAGAGACCCAGTACTTC. The chain carries TRBV7-9 and TRBJ2-5, with 8 bases aligning to TRBD1. Germline V gene sequence: CDR1 SEHNR, CDR2 FQNEAQ (reference sequence). V was pared by 4 bases and J by 2 bases, with 3 bases of the junction left unmatched. The length of the CDR3 is 14 residues.

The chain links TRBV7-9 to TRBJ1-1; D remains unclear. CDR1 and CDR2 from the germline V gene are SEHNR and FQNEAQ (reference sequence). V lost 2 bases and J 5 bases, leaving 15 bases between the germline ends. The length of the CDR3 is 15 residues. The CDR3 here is CASSLFQTGRTEAFF. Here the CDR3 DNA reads TGTGCCAGCAGCTTATTCCAAACCGGGAGGACTGAAGCTTTCTTT.

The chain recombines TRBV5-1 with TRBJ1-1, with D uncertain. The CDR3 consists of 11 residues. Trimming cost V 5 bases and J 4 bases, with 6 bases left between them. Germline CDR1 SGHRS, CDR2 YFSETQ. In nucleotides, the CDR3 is TGCGCCAGCAGGGGAGGCACTGAAGCTTTCTTT. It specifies CASRGGTEAFF. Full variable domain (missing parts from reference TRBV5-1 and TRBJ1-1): KAGVTQTPRYLIKTRGQQVTLSCSPISGHRSVSWYQQTPGQGLQFLFEYFSETQRNKGNFPGRFSGRQFSNSRSEMNVSTLELGDSALYLCASRGGTEAFFGQGTRLTVV.

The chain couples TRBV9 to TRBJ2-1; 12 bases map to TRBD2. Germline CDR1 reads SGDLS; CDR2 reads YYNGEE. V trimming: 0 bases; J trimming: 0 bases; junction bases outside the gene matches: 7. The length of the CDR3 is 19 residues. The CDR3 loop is CASSVGRGLAGPSYNEQFF. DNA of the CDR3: TGTGCCAGCAGCGTAGGCCGTGGACTAGCGGGACCCTCCTACAATGAGCAGTTCTTC.

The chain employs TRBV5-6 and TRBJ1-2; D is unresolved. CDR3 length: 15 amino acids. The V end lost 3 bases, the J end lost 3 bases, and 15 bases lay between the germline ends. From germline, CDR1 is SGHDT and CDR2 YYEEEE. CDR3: CASSSRPTRDYGYTF. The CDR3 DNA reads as TGTGCCAGCAGCTCAAGACCTACACGGGACTATGGCTACACCTTC.

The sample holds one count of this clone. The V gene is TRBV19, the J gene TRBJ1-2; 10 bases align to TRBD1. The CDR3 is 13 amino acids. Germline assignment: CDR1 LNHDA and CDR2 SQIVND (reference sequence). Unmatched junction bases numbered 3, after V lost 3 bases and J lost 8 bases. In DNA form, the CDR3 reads TGTGCCAGTAGTATGTGGGACAGGGGAGGCTACACCTTC. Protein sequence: CASSMWDRGGYTF.

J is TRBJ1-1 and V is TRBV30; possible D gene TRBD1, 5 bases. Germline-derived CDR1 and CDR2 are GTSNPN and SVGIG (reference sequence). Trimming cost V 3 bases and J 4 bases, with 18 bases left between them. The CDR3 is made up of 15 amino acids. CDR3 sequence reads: CAWRTSAGWGTEAFF. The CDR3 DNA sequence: TGTGCCTGGAGAACCAGTGCAGGGTGGGGCACTGAAGCTTTCTTT.

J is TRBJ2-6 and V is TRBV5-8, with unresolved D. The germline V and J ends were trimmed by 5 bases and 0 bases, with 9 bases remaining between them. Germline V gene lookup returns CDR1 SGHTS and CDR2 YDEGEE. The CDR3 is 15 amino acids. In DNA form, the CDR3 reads TGTGCCAGCAGGGGGTTAAGCTCTGGGGCCAACGTCCTGACTTTC. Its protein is CASRGLSSGANVLTF.

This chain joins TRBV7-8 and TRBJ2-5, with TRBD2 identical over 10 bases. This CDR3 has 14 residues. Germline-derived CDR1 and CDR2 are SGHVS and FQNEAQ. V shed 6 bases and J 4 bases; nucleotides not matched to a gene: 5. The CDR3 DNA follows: TGTGCCAGCAGTAGAAGCGGGAGGGCAGAGACCCAGTACTTC. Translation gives CASSRSGRAETQYF.

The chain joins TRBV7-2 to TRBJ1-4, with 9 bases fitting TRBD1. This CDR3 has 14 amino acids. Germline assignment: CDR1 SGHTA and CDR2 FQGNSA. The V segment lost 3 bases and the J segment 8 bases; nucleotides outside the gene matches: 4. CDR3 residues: CASSFGTGNEKLFF. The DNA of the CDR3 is TGTGCCAGCAGCTTCGGGACAGGGAACGAAAAACTGTTTTTT.

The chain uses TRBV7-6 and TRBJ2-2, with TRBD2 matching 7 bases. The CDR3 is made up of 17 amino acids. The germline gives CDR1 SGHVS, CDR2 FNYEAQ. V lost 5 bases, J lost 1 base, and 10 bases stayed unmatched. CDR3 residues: CASSPRASGVNTGELFF. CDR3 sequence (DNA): TGTGCCAGCAGCCCCCGCGCTAGCGGAGTGAACACCGGGGAGCTGTTTTTT.

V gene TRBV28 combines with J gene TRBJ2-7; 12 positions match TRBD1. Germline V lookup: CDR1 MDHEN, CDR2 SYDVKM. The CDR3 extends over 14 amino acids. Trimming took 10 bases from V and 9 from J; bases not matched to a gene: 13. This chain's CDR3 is CATSPGTGGSRQYF. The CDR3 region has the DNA TGTGCCACCTCCCCGGGGACAGGGGGCAGCAGGCAGTACTTC.